One T cell receptor beta chain is described in this entry. Its antigen is unidentified. Clones were read by immunoSEQ multiplex PCR, and TCRdb kept only the in-frame ones, dropping some. Of some 110,000 clones listed, approximately 93% were seen once; the top ten hold 2.9%. This sample was included in a study of T cell responses to AZD1222 COVID-19 vaccine. The study, taken as a whole, reports: All repertoire sampling was performed exclusively after the peak T cell response.

The receptor's source is an adult in good health. The input for sequencing was peripheral blood, taken on day 0 of AZD1222 vaccination.

The CDR3 DNA is TGTGCCAGTAAAACAGGGAACACTGAAGCTTTCTTT. Translating gives CASKTGNTEAFF. The V call is TRBV19, the J call TRBJ1-1, with TRBD1 as a possible D gene (5 bases). This CDR3 region has 12 residues. V was shortened by 7 bases and J by 1 base, with 7 bases between the two germline ends. Germline values: CDR1 LNHDA, CDR2 SQIVND (reference sequence).